These 2 T cell receptor beta chains were sequenced from one sample in a study of CD8 T cells in ankylosing spondylitis. TCRdb passed the 5' RACE reads through MiXCR, listing each CDR3 protein once. The table shows 200,000 to 250,000 distinct CDR3 sequences, with more than 25% occurring only once. Input material: blood, either unsorted or a sorted T cell fraction (not recorded which). These receptors were taken from a male donor with ankylosing spondylitis or in good health (not recorded which).

CDR3 coding DNA: TGCAGTGCTCTCCGGACTAGTGCAGATACGCAGTATTTT. This sequence encodes CSALRTSADTQYF. The chain uses TRBV20-1 and TRBJ2-3; 7 bases are shared with TRBD2. Germline V gene data show CDR1 as DFQATT and CDR2 as SNEGSKA (reference sequence). The V and J ends lost 5 bases and 4 bases, in that order; junction bases with no gene match: 6. The CDR3 sequence is 13 residues long.

This clonotype was observed many times. The chain is built from TRBV20-1 and TRBJ2-7, with unresolved D. Trimming removed 3 bases from V and 4 bases from J, with 22 bases in between. The CDR3 is made up of 16 amino acids. The germline gives CDR1 DFQATT, CDR2 SNEGSKA (reference sequence). The CDR3 DNA is TGCAGTGCTAGCGCCCCTTGGGTAGCTCGCGGATACGAGCAGTACTTC. Translation: CSASAPWVARGYEQYF.